This T cell receptor (beta chain) appears in the sequencing data of a study of blood T cell repertoires in COVID-19 (dated by TCRdb to 2020 to 2022). Background for the entire study: The collaborator samples originated in the United States, Italy and Spain and spanned the acute and convalescent phases of COVID-19. The material from the prospective study consisted of cDNA or gDNA derived from T cells, B-cell-depleted T cells, or PBMCs. Deeply sampled blood TCRbeta repertoires from subjects exposed to, actively infected with, or recovered from COVID-19 were included in the dataset. The repertoires were made available in a free public database intended to serve as a resource for research on the immune response to SARS-CoV-2. Samples were obtained from the ongoing ImmuneRACE study (first 160 participants) and from some 1,200 subjects provided by 6 global collaborators. A de-identified subject ID, COVID-19 status, age in years and sex were almost always included in the sample metadata. Where available, HLA class I and class II types were obtained from metadata supplied by the sample provider rather than from assay-based typing.

The immunoSEQ Assay, a bias-controlled multiplex PCR, was used to amplify TCRbeta CDR3 regions from genomic DNA. Regarding the original processing steps: The number of nucleated cells in each sample was estimated from the amplification of reference gene primers within the assay. To quantify the absolute abundance of each unique TCRbeta CDR3 rearrangement, sequence reads were collapsed and filtered. For each sample, productive Simpson clonality was calculated as the square root of Simpson's diversity index across productive rearrangements. What TCRdb holds here is the immuneACCESS table cut down to in-frame rearrangements. Part of the clones is not present; checked against another copy, under half of the missing clones reflect an unresolved V gene, and the others are unexplained. The DNA gave D and trimming, while V, J and clone size come from that table. A total of 200,000 to 250,000 clones appear in this sample, approximately 84% of them only once. The ten largest make up 5% to 6.5% of the sample.

Broad study findings and their caveats: The quantity of clinical and demographic metadata differed by source and by participant and was supplied without curation.

The collaborating institutions used their own protocols to collect whole blood in K2EDTA tubes. Collaborator samples were shipped for TCRbeta analysis as frozen whole blood, isolated PBMCs, or DNA extracted from either sample type. A note on this clone: There is no known antigen for this receptor. No base-level quality is on record; no much larger clone is a single base apart.

The CDR3, from cysteine to phenylalanine, totals 14 residues. Only CDR3 DNA remains: 42 bases, in frame from the first base. Via the germline V gene (reference sequence), CDR1 is MNHEY and CDR2 SMNVEV. The V end gives up 8 bases and the J end 3 bases, leaving 6 bases in the junction not matched to a gene. The sequencing sample was made of peripheral blood. The V and J segments used are TRBV27 and TRBJ2-2; 7 of the junction bases match TRBD1. The origin of this receptor is an elderly man with acute or convalescent COVID-19. In nucleotides, the sequence is TGTGCCAGCGTGGGACAGTCCTACACCGGGGAGCTGTTTTTT. Its protein product is CASVGQSYTGELFF.